A selection of T cell receptor beta chains follows, all from one sample in a study of CD8+ T cells in alopecia areata. Produced via immunoSEQ multiplex PCR; TCRdb's table is partial and in-frame only. The repertoire consists of 120,000 or so clones, with around 64% occurring once and the leading ten covering 2.5% to 3%. Specimen: CD4+ T cells sorted from blood. These receptors originate from a human donor in good health. Each CDR3 is given with its conserved first and last residue. Each record gives: J gene, V gene, D gene, clone size, CDR3 DNA, CDR3 protein. D genes are given only for firm matches. Part of the rows lack a size; the others show once, few, many or a class for expanded clones.

>TRBJ2-7|TRBV7-3|TRBD1|few
TGTGCCAGCAGCCAAGAGGGGGCCCCCAACGAGCAGTACTTC
CASSQEGAPNEQYF
>TRBJ2-2|TRBV19|.|.
TGTGCCAGTAAAGGCAGGGAGAACACCGGGGAGCTGTTTTTT
CASKGRENTGELFF
>TRBJ2-5|TRBV29-1|.|few
TGCAGCGTTGACGGCGGGGGCCTCGGGGAGACCCAGTACTTC
CSVDGGGLGETQYF
>TRBJ2-3|TRBV30|.|.
TGTGCCTGGAGTGAGAACCACCCAAGCACAGATACGCAGTATTTT
CAWSENHPSTDTQYF
>TRBJ2-5|TRBV30|.|few
TGTGCCTGGAGTGGCGGGGCACAAGAGACCCAGTACTTC
CAWSGGAQETQYF
>TRBJ2-3|TRBV29-1|TRBD2|.
TGCAGCGTTGTTAGGACTAGCGGGGGGCCCGATACGCAGTATTTT
CSVVRTSGGPDTQYF
>TRBJ2-1|TRBV30|.|few
TGTGCCTGGAGTAAAGAAAGCTCCTACAATGAGCAGTTCTTC
CAWSKESSYNEQFF
>TRBJ2-3|TRBV4-1|TRBD2|.
TGCGCCAGCAGCCTCTCAAGCGCGGGACTAGCGACAGATACGCAGTATTTT
CASSLSSAGLATDTQYF
>TRBJ2-5|TRBV20-1|.|.
TGCAGTGCTACCGATTTAGAGACCCAGTACTTC
CSATDLETQYF
>TRBJ2-5|TRBV5-4|TRBD2|few
TGTGCCAGCAGCTTAGCGGGGGGGATCGAGACCCAGTACTTC
CASSLAGGIETQYF
>TRBJ1-5|TRBV19|TRBD1|.
TGTGCCAGTAGTGGGACAGTCAATCAGCCCCAGCATTTT
CASSGTVNQPQHF
>TRBJ1-2|TRBV5-6|.|.
TGTGCCAGCAGACGGGACCCGTATGGCTACACCTTC
CASRRDPYGYTF
>TRBJ2-7|TRBV7-2|TRBD2|.
TGTGCCAGCAGCTTAGCACTAGCGGCTTACTACGAGCAGTACTTC
CASSLALAAYYEQYF
>TRBJ1-1|TRBV25-1|.|few
TGTGCCAGCAGTGAACGTCAGAACACTGAAGCTTTCTTT
CASSERQNTEAFF
>TRBJ2-5|TRBV27|TRBD1|few
TGTGCCAGCAGCCGGACAGGGGGCTATGAGACCCAGTACTTC
CASSRTGGYETQYF
>TRBJ1-2|TRBV4-1|.|.
TGCGCCAGCAGCCAACCCACCCCCGGGGGGGCGCGGGGCTACACCTTC
CASSQPTPGGARGYTF
>TRBJ1-2|TRBV9|.|.
TGTGCCAGCAGCGTAGACAACCGGGTCTACACCTTC
CASSVDNRVYTF
>TRBJ2-1|TRBV7-2|.|few
TGTGCCAGCAGCTTAGATTGGGGCGGGGCCATCAGCTCCTACAATGAGCAGTTCTTC
CASSLDWGGAISSYNEQFF
>TRBJ1-4|TRBV29-1|.|.
TGCAGCGCCAACGTAGATTCAAGTGAAAAACTGTTTTTT
CSANVDSSEKLFF
>TRBJ1-2|TRBV18|.|.
TGTGCCAGCTCACCAGCCCGAGAGGGCTATGGCTACACCTTC
CASSPAREGYGYTF
>TRBJ2-3|TRBV5-4|TRBD2|.
TGTGCCAGCAGCCCAACTAGCGGGGGGCCGACAGATACGCAGTATTTT
CASSPTSGGPTDTQYF
>TRBJ2-5|TRBV7-7|TRBD2|few
TGTGCCAGCTTACCCTCAGCGGGGGGACAAGAGACCCAGTACTTC
CASLPSAGGQETQYF
>TRBJ1-1|TRBV5-1|TRBD1|few
TGCGCCAGCAGTCAAAACCCAGGGGGTTTCCGGAACACTGAAGCTTTCTTT
CASSQNPGGFRNTEAFF
>TRBJ1-4|TRBV27|TRBD1|.
TGTGCCAGCTCCCTGAGGAACAGGGGTACTAATGAAAAACTGTTTTTT
CASSLRNRGTNEKLFF
>TRBJ2-7|TRBV5-1|.|.
TGCGCCAGCAGCTTGGCGCCAGGGCCCTACGAGCAGTACTTC
CASSLAPGPYEQYF
>TRBJ2-1|TRBV4-1|.|.
TGCGCCAGCAGCCCTCCCCCGAACAGGCTCAATGAGCAGTTCTTC
CASSPPPNRLNEQFF
>TRBJ2-3|TRBV10-2|TRBD2|few
TGCGCCAGTGTAGCGGGGCGAGCAGTAGATACGCAGTATTTT
CASVAGRAVDTQYF
>TRBJ2-6|TRBV5-1|TRBD2|few
TGCGCCAGCAGCTTTCGGGGGGATTCGTCTGGGGCCAACGTCCTGACTTTC
CASSFRGDSSGANVLTF
>TRBJ1-2|TRBV18|TRBD1|.
TGTGCCAGCTCACCCGACAGGGGAGATGGCTACACCTTC
CASSPDRGDGYTF
>TRBJ2-1|TRBV2|.|.
TGTGCCAGTAGGGTGGACAGCGGCGGTGAGCAGTTCTTC
CASRVDSGGEQFF
>TRBJ2-7|TRBV23-1|TRBD2|.
TGCGCCAGCAGTCAATCGGCAGCGGGGGGATTTTTGGGAGAGCAGTACTTC
CASSQSAAGGFLGEQYF
>TRBJ1-1|TRBV28|.|.
TGTGCCAGCCTTAACCTTGGGACTGAAGCTTTCTTT
CASLNLGTEAFF
>TRBJ2-7|TRBV30|.|.
TGTGCCTCGATGGGCCACGCCGAGCAGTACTTC
CASMGHAEQYF
>TRBJ2-7|TRBV5-1|TRBD2|few
TGCGCCAGCAGCGCGGGCGGGACTAGCGGGACCTACGAGCAGTACTTC
CASSAGGTSGTYEQYF
>TRBJ1-1|TRBV29-1|.|.
TGCAGCGTACAGGAGAACACTGAAGCTTTCTTT
CSVQENTEAFF
>TRBJ2-3|TRBV5-1|TRBD2|.
TGCGCCAGCAACGAGGTAGCGGGGGACACAGATACGCAGTATTTT
CASNEVAGDTDTQYF
>TRBJ1-4|TRBV25-1|.|.
TGTGCCAGCAGGGGAACCTCTAATGAAAAACTGTTTTTT
CASRGTSNEKLFF
>TRBJ1-6|TRBV30|TRBD1|.
TGTGCCTGGAGTACAGGGGCCCCGATGAATTCACCCCTCCACTTT
CAWSTGAPMNSPLHF
>TRBJ2-1|TRBV7-2|.|.
TGTGCCAGCAGCTGGGATCGTGGCTATGAGCAGTTCTTC
CASSWDRGYEQFF
>TRBJ2-2|TRBV6-5|.|.
TGTGCCAGCAGTGTAGAGGGGAGCACCGGGGAGCTGTTTTTT
CASSVEGSTGELFF
>TRBJ1-2|TRBV5-1|.|.
TGCGCCAGCAGCTTGGAAGCGGGCAACTATGGCTACACCTTC
CASSLEAGNYGYTF
>TRBJ2-4|TRBV2|.|.
TGTGCCAGCAGACAGGGTGGGGACATTCAGTACTTC
CASRQGGDIQYF
>TRBJ1-2|TRBV6-1|.|once
TGTGCCACTGAGATGGCAGTCATTTATGGCTACACCTTC
CATEMAVIYGYTF
>TRBJ1-1|TRBV30|.|.
TGTGCCCACGCGCGGGGGGGGCTTAACACTGAAGCTTTCTTT
CAHARGGLNTEAFF
>TRBJ2-7|TRBV6-6|.|.
TGTGCCAGCAGCCAATGGGGGGCCGCAAACTACGAGCAGTACTTC
CASSQWGAANYEQYF
>TRBJ2-2|TRBV4-1|TRBD1|.
TGCGCCAGCAGCCGTCAGGGGGCGGGCACCGGGGAGCTGTTTTTT
CASSRQGAGTGELFF